Below, 14 T cell receptor beta chains from the same sample are listed, as sequenced in a study of shared clonotypes between healthy human individuals. Repertoires were generated with immunoSEQ multiplex PCR, while TCRdb's copy carries only in-frame clones and drops some. The sample consists of around 750,000 clones, over 65% of them appearing once. Sequenced material: memory CD4+ T cells sorted from blood. Subset noted: CD45RA-negative fraction. The receptor set was obtained from a woman aged 25 to 45 in good health.

J is TRBJ1-1 and V is TRBV11-2; 7 bases align to TRBD1. CDR3 length: 16 residues. Germline V gene lookup returns CDR1 SGHAT and CDR2 FQNNGV. With 5 bases clipped from V and 8 bases from J, the junction kept 17 bases outside the gene matches. The CDR3 DNA is TGTGCCAGCAGCCCCAACCTACAGGGGCTGGGGACGGAAGCTTTCTTT. Translating it yields CASSPNLQGLGTEAFF.

V and J are TRBV5-1 and TRBJ2-7; tentatively, D is TRBD2 (6 bases). CDR1 SGHRS and CDR2 YFSETQ come from the germline V gene. Trimming cost V 7 bases and J 0 bases, with 14 bases left between them. The length of the CDR3 is 14 residues. In nucleotides, the CDR3 is TGCGCCAGCCAGAATAGCGGAAGCTCCTACGAGCAGTACTTC. Amino acid sequence: CASQNSGSSYEQYF. Drawing the rest from reference TRBV5-1 and TRBJ2-7, the complete variable domain is KAGVTQTPRYLIKTRGQQVTLSCSPISGHRSVSWYQQTPGQGLQFLFEYFSETQRNKGNFPGRFSGRQFSNSRSEMNVSTLELGDSALYLCASQNSGSSYEQYFGPGTRLTVT.

This clone has just a few counts. The chain is built from TRBV11-2 and TRBJ2-1; D may be TRBD1 or TRBD2 (5 bases each). CDR1 is SGHAT and CDR2 is FQNNGV in the germline V gene. The CDR3 extends over 17 amino acids. Trimming took off 5 bases at V and 2 bases at J, with 19 bases between the two ends. The CDR3 DNA is TGTGCCAGCAGCCTAGCAGGGTCGGGGAAGGCCTACAATGAGCAGTTCTTC. Translation gives CASSLAGSGKAYNEQFF.

This clone was detected once. The rearrangement joins TRBV6-5 to TRBJ2-3; D unclear. V was shortened by 0 bases and J by 0 bases, with 10 bases between the two germline ends. CDR3 length: 16 residues. Germline V CDR1 and CDR2: MNHEY, SVGAGI. The CDR3 DNA reads TGTGCCAGCAGTTACTCCTTTATTACCAGCACAGATACGCAGTATTTT. Translation gives CASSYSFITSTDTQYF.

Note on this clone: The sample holds other DNA sequences that translate to the same CDR3. The chain couples TRBV5-1 to TRBJ2-3; TRBD2 matches 15 bases. Germline-derived CDR1 and CDR2 are SGHRS and YFSETQ. The CDR3 sequence is 16 residues long. V lost 5 bases and J lost 3; bases outside the gene matches: 4. CDR3 region: CASSSGTSGRTDTQYF. The CDR3 coding sequence is TGCGCCAGCAGTTCGGGGACTAGCGGGAGGACAGATACGCAGTATTTT.

For this clone: At the DNA level, this CDR3 is encoded by other sequences in the same sample as well. The genes are TRBV11-2 and TRBJ2-7; D gene ambiguous. The CDR3 is made up of 11 amino acids. Germline V lookup: CDR1 SGHAT, CDR2 FQNNGV. V gave up 6 bases and J gave up 2 bases, with 5 bases separating them. The CDR3 region is CASSRAYEQYF. In DNA form, the CDR3 reads TGTGCCAGCAGTCGAGCCTACGAGCAGTACTTC.

The chain has TRBV6-5 and TRBJ2-3; tentative D call: TRBD2 (6 bases). Trimming cost V 8 bases and J 2 bases, with 14 bases left between them. CDR3 size: 14 residues. Germline V gene lookup returns CDR1 MNHEY and CDR2 SVGAGI. DNA of the CDR3: TGTGCCAGCTCACATTCGGGGGACACAGATACGCAGTATTTT. Residues: CASSHSGDTDTQYF.

V is TRBV5-4 and J is TRBJ2-1; 10 bases fit TRBD1. J lost 7 bases, V lost 1 base, and 8 bases had no gene match. Germline CDR1 SGHNT, CDR2 YYREEE (reference sequence). This CDR3 contains 16 residues. Here the CDR3 reads CASSLPGTGAGNEQFF. In nucleotides, the CDR3 is TGTGCCAGCAGCTTGCCTGGGACAGGGGCGGGGAATGAGCAGTTCTTC.

The rearrangement joins TRBV5-1 to TRBJ1-1; D ambiguous. The CDR3 has 17 amino acids. Per germline, CDR1 SGHRS and CDR2 YFSETQ. Trimming stripped 0 bases from V and 3 bases from J, with 18 bases between. The CDR3 here is CASSLGEGITWDTEAFF. For the CDR3, the DNA is TGCGCCAGCAGCTTGGGGGAAGGGATTACTTGGGACACTGAAGCTTTCTTT.

This sequence joins TRBV11-3 and TRBJ2-2; 9 nucleotides line up with TRBD2. The CDR3 totals 16 residues. The trim removed 5 bases at V and 4 bases at J, leaving 8 bases unmatched. CDR1 is SGHNT and CDR2 is YENEEA in the germline V gene. This CDR3 is CASSPIAGESTGELFF. The CDR3, as DNA: TGTGCCAGCAGCCCTATAGCGGGAGAGTCCACCGGGGAGCTGTTTTTT.

The gene calls are TRBV11-1 and TRBJ2-3; tentatively, D is TRBD2 (6 bases). V dropped 7 bases and J dropped 8 bases, with 19 bases sitting between them. Germline CDR1 reads SGHAT; CDR2 reads FQDESV (reference sequence). This CDR3 spans 14 amino acids. The CDR3 sequence is CASTLGGGLGTQYF. Written as DNA, the CDR3 is TGTGCCAGCACCCTGGGCGGAGGGCTGGGTACGCAGTATTTT.

The chain couples TRBV29-1 to TRBJ2-4, with D maybe TRBD2 (6 bases). The germline V gene has CDR1 SQVTM and CDR2 ANQGSEA. Between the trimmed V and J ends, which lost 5 bases and 4 bases, there was a span of 12 bases. This CDR3 region has 13 residues. The CDR3 here is CSVLWREKNIQYF. The CDR3 nucleotides are TGCAGCGTTTTGTGGCGGGAAAAAAACATTCAGTACTTC.

This chain joins TRBV5-1 and TRBJ2-1; 10 bases line up with TRBD2. J gave up 6 bases and V 3 bases, and 12 bases lay outside the gene matches. This CDR3 region has 17 residues. Germline V lookup: CDR1 SGHRS, CDR2 YFSETQ. For the CDR3, the DNA is TGCGCCAGCAGCTGGACGTCCGGGACTAGCGCGGCCAATGAGCAGTTCTTC. Protein sequence: CASSWTSGTSAANEQFF. Filled out from reference TRBV5-1 and TRBJ2-1, the complete variable domain reads KAGVTQTPRYLIKTRGQQVTLSCSPISGHRSVSWYQQTPGQGLQFLFEYFSETQRNKGNFPGRFSGRQFSNSRSEMNVSTLELGDSALYLCASSWTSGTSAANEQFFGPGTRLTVL.

This clone was counted only a few times. This chain uses TRBV6-1 with TRBJ1-5; D is uncertain. This CDR3 is built from 15 residues. The germline V gene has CDR1 MNHNS and CDR2 SASEGT. V was shortened by 0 bases and J by 7 bases, with 13 bases between the two germline ends. Written as DNA, the CDR3 is TGTGCCAGCAGTGAAGCGCTTCGGCACATCCAGCCCCAGCATTTT. Protein product: CASSEALRHIQPQHF.